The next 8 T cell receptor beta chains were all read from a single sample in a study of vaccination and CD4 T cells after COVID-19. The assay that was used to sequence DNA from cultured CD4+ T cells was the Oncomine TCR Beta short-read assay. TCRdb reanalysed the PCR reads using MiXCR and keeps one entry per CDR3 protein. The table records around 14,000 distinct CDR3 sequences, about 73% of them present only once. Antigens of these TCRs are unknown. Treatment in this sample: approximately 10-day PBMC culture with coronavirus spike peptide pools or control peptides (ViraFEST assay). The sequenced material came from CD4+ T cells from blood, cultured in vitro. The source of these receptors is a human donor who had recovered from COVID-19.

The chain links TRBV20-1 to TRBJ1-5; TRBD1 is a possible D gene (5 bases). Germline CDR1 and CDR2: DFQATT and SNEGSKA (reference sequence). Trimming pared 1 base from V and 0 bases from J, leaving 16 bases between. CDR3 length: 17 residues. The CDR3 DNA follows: TGCAGTGCTAGAGTCTCTACCAGGGCCGTTAGCAATCAGCCCCAGCATTTT. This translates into CSARVSTRAVSNQPQHF.

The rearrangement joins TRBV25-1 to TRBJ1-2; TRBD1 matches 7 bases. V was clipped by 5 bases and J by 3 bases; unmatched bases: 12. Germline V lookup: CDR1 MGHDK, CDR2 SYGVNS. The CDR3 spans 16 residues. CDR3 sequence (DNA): TGTGCCAGCAGTTCCGTGACGGGACAGCAAGACTATGGCTACACCTTC. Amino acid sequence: CASSSVTGQQDYGYTF.

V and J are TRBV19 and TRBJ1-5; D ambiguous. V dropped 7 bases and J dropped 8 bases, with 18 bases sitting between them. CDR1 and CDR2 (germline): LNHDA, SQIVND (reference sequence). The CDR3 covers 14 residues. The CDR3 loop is CASKSIGVVEPQHF. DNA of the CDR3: TGTGCCAGTAAATCTATTGGGGTTGTGGAGCCCCAGCATTTT. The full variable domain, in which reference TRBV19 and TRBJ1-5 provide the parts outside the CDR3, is DGGITQSPKYLFRKEGQNVTLSCEQNLNHDAMYWYRQDPGQGLRLIYYSQIVNDFQKGDIAEGYSVSREKKESFPLTVTSAQKNPTAFYLCASKSIGVVEPQHFGDGTRLSIL.

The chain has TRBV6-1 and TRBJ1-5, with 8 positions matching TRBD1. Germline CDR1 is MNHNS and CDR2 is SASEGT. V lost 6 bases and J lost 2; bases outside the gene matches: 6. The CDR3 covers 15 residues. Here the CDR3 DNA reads TGTGCCAGCAGGGGACAGGAGCTAGGCAATCAGCCCCAGCATTTT. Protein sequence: CASRGQELGNQPQHF.

DNA for the CDR3: TGCAGTGCTAGAGTTGGGAGGGACAGGGTCAATCAGCCCCAGCATTTT. The encoded protein is CSARVGRDRVNQPQHF. The V gene is TRBV20-1, the J gene TRBJ1-5, with TRBD1 matching over 9 bases. Trimming took 1 base from V and 3 from J; bases not matched to a gene: 7. This CDR3 region has 16 residues. CDR1 is DFQATT, CDR2 SNEGSKA, per germline (reference sequence).

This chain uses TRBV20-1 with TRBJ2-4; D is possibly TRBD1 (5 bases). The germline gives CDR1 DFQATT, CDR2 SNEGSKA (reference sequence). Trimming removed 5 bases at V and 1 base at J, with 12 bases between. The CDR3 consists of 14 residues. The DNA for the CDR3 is TGCAGTGCTCCTCAGCAGGGCGCCAAAAACATTCAGTACTTC. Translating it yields CSAPQQGAKNIQYF.

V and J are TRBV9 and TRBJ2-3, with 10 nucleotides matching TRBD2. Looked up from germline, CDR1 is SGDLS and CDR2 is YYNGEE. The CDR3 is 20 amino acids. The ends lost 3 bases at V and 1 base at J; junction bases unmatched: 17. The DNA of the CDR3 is TGTGCCAGCAGCGCAAGGGTCGTCCGGAGCGGGAGGGCCCGCACAGATACGCAGTATTTT. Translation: CASSARVVRSGRARTDTQYF.

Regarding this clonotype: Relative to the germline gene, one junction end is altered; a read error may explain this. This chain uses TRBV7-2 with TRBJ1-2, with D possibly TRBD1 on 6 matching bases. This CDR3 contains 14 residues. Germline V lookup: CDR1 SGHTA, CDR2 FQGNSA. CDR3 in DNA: TGTGCCAGCAGCCACAGGGCATCAACCTATGGCCACACCTTC. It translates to CASSHRASTYGHTF. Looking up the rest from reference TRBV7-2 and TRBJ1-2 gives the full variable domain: GAGVSQSPSNKVTEKGKDVELRCDPISGHTALYWYRQSLGQGLEFLIYFQGNSAPDKSGLPSDRFSAERTGGSVSTLTIQRTQQEDSAVYLCASSHRASTYGHTFGSGTRLTVV.